This TCR beta chain was sequenced during a study of T cell changes during pregnancy in multiple sclerosis. Trimming pared 8 bases from V and 4 bases from J, leaving 14 bases between. Germline-derived CDR1 and CDR2 are MNHNS and SASEGT. CDR3 length equals 14 residues. Some clones are missing from TCRdb's copy, which holds only in-frame ones; the method was immunoSEQ multiplex PCR. The sample shows roughly 72,000 clones, over 85% of them seen only once. The sequences come from CD4+ T cells from peripheral blood mononuclear cells, collected after pregnancy. This clonotype was obtained from a female donor with multiple sclerosis, enrolled in a pregnancy study. J is TRBJ1-4 and V is TRBV6-1; D is possibly TRBD1 (6 bases). The CDR3, as DNA: TGTGCCAGCTACGCCGGGACACATAATGAAAAACTGTTTTTT. As protein: CASYAGTHNEKLFF.